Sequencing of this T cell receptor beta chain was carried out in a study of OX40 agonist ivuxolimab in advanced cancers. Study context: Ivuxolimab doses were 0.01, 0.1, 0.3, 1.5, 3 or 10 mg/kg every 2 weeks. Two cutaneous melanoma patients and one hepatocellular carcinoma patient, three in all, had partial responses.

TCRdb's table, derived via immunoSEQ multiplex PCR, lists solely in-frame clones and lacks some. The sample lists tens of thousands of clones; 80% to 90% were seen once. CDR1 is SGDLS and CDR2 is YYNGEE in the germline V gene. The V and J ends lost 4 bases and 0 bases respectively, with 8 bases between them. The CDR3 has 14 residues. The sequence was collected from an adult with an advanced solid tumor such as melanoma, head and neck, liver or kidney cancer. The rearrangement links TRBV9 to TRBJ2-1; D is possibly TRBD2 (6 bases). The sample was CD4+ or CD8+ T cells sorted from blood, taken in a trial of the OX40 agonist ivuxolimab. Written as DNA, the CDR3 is TGTGCCAGCAGCTCCGGGAGCTCCTACAATGAGCAGTTCTTC. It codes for CASSSGSSYNEQFF.